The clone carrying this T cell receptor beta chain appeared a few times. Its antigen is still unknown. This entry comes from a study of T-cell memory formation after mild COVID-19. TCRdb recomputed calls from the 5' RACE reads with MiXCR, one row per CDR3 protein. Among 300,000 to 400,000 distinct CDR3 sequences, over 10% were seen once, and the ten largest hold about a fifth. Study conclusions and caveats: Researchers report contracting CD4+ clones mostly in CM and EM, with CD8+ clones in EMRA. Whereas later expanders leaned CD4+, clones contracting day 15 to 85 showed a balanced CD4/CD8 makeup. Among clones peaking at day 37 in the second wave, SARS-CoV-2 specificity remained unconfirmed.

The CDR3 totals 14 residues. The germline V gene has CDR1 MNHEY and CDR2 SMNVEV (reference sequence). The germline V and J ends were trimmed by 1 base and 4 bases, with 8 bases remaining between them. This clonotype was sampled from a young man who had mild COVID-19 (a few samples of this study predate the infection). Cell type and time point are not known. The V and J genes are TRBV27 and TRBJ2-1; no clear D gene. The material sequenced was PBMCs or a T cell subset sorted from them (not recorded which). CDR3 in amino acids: CASSLLSRYNEQFF. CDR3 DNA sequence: TGTGCCAGCAGTTTATTGTCCAGGTACAATGAGCAGTTCTTC.